The 14 T cell receptor beta chains listed next were all sequenced from one sample in a study of T cell repertoires in cytomegalovirus infection. Using its own MiXCR run on the reads, TCRdb lists one record per CDR3 protein. The repertoire holds approximately 750,000 distinct CDR3 sequences, with 35% as singletons. The sample taken for sequencing was PBMCs. The source of these receptors is a human donor in good health (CMV status not recorded). Some clones in this sample may be carry-over from other donors' samples.

To note about this clonotype: A junction boundary mismatches the germline segment, possibly from a read error. The chain combines TRBV11-2 with TRBJ1-3; D is ambiguous. CDR1 is SGHAT and CDR2 is FQNNGV in the germline V gene. This CDR3 is 16 amino acids long. The DNA of the CDR3 is TGTGCCGGCAGCTTAAGGTCCACCGGTGCTGGAAACACCATATATTTT. This gives the protein CAGSLRSTGAGNTIYF.

This clonotype has a handful of counts. The chain has TRBV19 and TRBJ1-1; perhaps TRBD1 as D (5 bases). The V gene lost 1 base and the J gene lost 4 bases, with 13 bases spanning the gap. The length of the CDR3 is 15 residues. From germline, CDR1 is LNHDA and CDR2 SQIVND (reference sequence). The CDR3 region is CASSIALGRGTEAFF. As DNA, the CDR3 is TGTGCCAGTAGTATAGCATTAGGGAGGGGCACTGAAGCTTTCTTT.

This clonotype has more than one count but fewer than ten. J is TRBJ1-2 and V is TRBV7-2; no clear D. V was pared by 3 bases and J by 4 bases, with 15 bases between. The CDR3 is made up of 15 amino acids. Per the germline V gene, CDR1 is SGHTA and CDR2 is FQGNSA. Here the CDR3 reads CASSLLLPSLYGYTF. CDR3 in DNA: TGTGCCAGCAGCTTGCTCCTCCCTTCCCTCTATGGCTACACCTTC. Based on the CDR3 plus reference TRBV7-2 and TRBJ1-2, the full variable domain is GAGVSQSPSNKVTEKGKDVELRCDPISGHTALYWYRQSLGQGLEFLIYFQGNSAPDKSGLPSDRFSAERTGGSVSTLTIQRTQQEDSAVYLCASSLLLPSLYGYTFGSGTRLTVV.

This clonotype was counted a few times. The chain is built from TRBV23-1 and TRBJ2-4; 8 positions match TRBD1. TRBV23-1 is an ORF for which the function is uncertain. The CDR3 has 16 residues. The V and J ends lost 1 base and 6 bases, in that order; junction bases with no gene match: 8. CDR3 DNA sequence: TGCGCCAGCAGTCAATTGGGGAGACAGGGGCTAAACATTCAGTACTTC. This encodes CASSQLGRQGLNIQYF.

The rearrangement links TRBV28 to TRBJ2-1, with D unresolved. CDR3 length: 16 amino acids. Germline V gene sequence: CDR1 MDHEN, CDR2 SYDVKM. Trimming took off 4 bases at V and 0 bases at J, with 13 bases between the two ends. CDR3 sequence: CASSSPAISSYNEQFF. DNA for the CDR3: TGTGCCAGCAGTTCGCCAGCCATTAGCTCCTACAATGAGCAGTTCTTC. The variable domain in full, with the rest retrieved from reference TRBV28 and TRBJ2-1, is DVKVTQSSRYLVKRTGEKVFLECVQDMDHENMFWYRQDPGLGLRLIYFSYDVKMKEKGDIPEGYSVSREKKERFSLILESASTNQTSMYLCASSSPAISSYNEQFFGPGTRLTVL.

The chain recombines TRBV19 with TRBJ1-5; TRBD1 is a possible D gene (6 bases). The CDR3 is 13 amino acids. Germline V gene lookup returns CDR1 LNHDA and CDR2 SQIVND (reference sequence). Trimming took 7 bases from V and 6 from J, leaving 13 bases between them. The chain's CDR3 is CASNPGGIQPQHF. CDR3 DNA sequence: TGTGCCAGTAACCCCGGGGGCATTCAGCCCCAGCATTTT.

This clonotype has just a few counts. The chain joins TRBV7-6 to TRBJ1-4; 9 bases align to TRBD1. The CDR3 sequence is 15 residues long. Germline values: CDR1 SGHVS, CDR2 FNYEAQ. Trimming cost V 7 bases and J 7 bases; bases outside gene matches: 10. DNA for the CDR3: TGTGCCAGCACCCTAGGGACAGGGTTAATTGAAAAACTGTTTTTT. Translating gives CASTLGTGLIEKLFF.

This clonotype was detected only a few times. This chain uses TRBV7-2 with TRBJ1-5; D is unresolved. V lost 5 bases and J lost 6, with 20 bases in between. CDR3 length: 16 amino acids. Per germline, CDR1 SGHTA and CDR2 FQGNSA. In nucleotides, the CDR3 is TGTGCCAGCAGCCCTGGTCCGGGGTCCGGAGGTCAGCCCCAGCATTTT. Its translation: CASSPGPGSGGQPQHF.

This clonotype came up a few times. This chain links TRBV5-1 with TRBJ1-1, with TRBD1 identical over 8 bases. The CDR3 extends over 16 amino acids. The germline gives CDR1 SGHRS, CDR2 YFSETQ. Losses at the gene ends were 4 bases for V and 1 base for J; bases not matched to a gene: 9. CDR3 sequence (DNA): TGCGCCAGCAGCAGGACAGGGTTGCCCACGAACACTGAAGCTTTCTTT. Protein product: CASSRTGLPTNTEAFF.

Details on this clonotype: This may arise from a read error, as a much more abundant clone is one base away. The V call is TRBV7-2, the J call TRBJ2-1, with a possible D match to TRBD2 (5 bases). This CDR3 has 13 residues. Germline V CDR1 and CDR2: SGHTA, FQGNSA. The CDR3 reads CASSFTSGGELFF. DNA for the CDR3: TGTGCCAGCAGTTTCACTAGTGGTGGTGAGCTGTTCTTC.

This clonotype showed up just a few times. The CDR3, as DNA: TGTGCCACCAGTGATCCCCGGATAATGGAGACCCAGTACTTC. It yields the protein CATSDPRIMETQYF. The chain uses TRBV24-1 and TRBJ2-5; D is unresolved. The CDR3 has 14 residues. The germline CDR1 and CDR2 sequences are KGHDR and SFDVKD. V lost 3 bases, J lost 5 bases, and 12 bases lay in between.

The sample holds a few counts of this clonotype. The rearrangement joins TRBV18 to TRBJ1-1; 8 nucleotides line up with TRBD1. The CDR3 has 16 amino acids. V gave up 6 bases and J gave up 4 bases; unmatched junction bases: 13. Germline loops: CDR1 KGHSH, CDR2 LQKENI. Here the CDR3 reads CASSSQGEGGGTEAFF. The CDR3 coding sequence is TGTGCCAGCTCGTCACAGGGGGAAGGAGGTGGCACTGAAGCTTTCTTT.

This clonotype occurred many times. This chain uses TRBV3-1 with TRBJ1-1; 8 nucleotides align to TRBD1. This CDR3 comprises 13 residues. Germline V CDR1 and CDR2: LGHDT, YNNKEL (reference sequence). V was clipped by 6 bases and J by 3 bases; unmatched bases: 3. DNA for the CDR3: TGTGCCAGCAGAGGACAGGGCGACACTGAAGCTTTCTTT. Its translation: CASRGQGDTEAFF. The full variable domain, completed using reference TRBV3-1 and TRBJ1-1, is DTAVSQTPKYLVTQMGNDKSIKCEQNLGHDTMYWYKQDSKKFLKIMFSYNNKELIINETVPNRFSPKSPDKAHLNLHINSLELGDSAVYFCASRGQGDTEAFFGQGTRLTVV.

This clonotype has at least ten counts. The V and J genes are TRBV7-2 and TRBJ1-5, with 7 bases matching TRBD1. V lost 5 bases and J lost 4; bases outside the gene matches: 8. Germline assignment: CDR1 SGHTA and CDR2 FQGNSA. The CDR3 runs to 15 residues. CDR3 loop: CASSPNTGVNQPQHF. For the CDR3, the DNA is TGTGCCAGCAGCCCAAATACAGGGGTAAATCAGCCCCAGCATTTT.